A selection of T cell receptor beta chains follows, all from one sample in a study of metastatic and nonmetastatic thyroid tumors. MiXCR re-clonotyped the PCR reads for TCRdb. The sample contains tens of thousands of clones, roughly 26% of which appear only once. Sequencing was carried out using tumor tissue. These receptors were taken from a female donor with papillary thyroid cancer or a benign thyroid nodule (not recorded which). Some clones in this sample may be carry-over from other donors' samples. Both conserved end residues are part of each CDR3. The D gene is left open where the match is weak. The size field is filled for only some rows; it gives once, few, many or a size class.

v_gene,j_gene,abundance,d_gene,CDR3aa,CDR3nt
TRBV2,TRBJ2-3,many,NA,CASRPGTDTQYF,TGTGCCAGCAGGCCTGGCACAGATACGCAGTATTTT
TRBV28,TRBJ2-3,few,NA,CASIALSGYTQYF,TGTGCCAGCATTGCGCTATCTGGGTATACGCAGTATTTT
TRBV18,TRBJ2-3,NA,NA,CASSPLRSGTYTQYF,TGTGCCAGCTCACCACTCAGGTCTGGCACATATACGCAGTATTTT
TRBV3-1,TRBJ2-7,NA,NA,CASSLRLETGQYF,TGTGCCAGCAGCCTTAGACTAGAGACCGGGCAGTACTTC
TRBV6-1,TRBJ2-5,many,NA,CASSGRQDARETQYF,TGTGCCAGCAGTGGCCGACAAGACGCCAGGGAGACCCAGTACTTC
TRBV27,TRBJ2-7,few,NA,CASSLWPPYEQYF,TGTGCCAGCAGTTTATGGCCCCCCTACGAGCAGTACTTC
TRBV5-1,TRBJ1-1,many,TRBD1,CASSLDTGAEAFF,TGCGCCAGCAGCTTGGATACAGGGGCTGAAGCTTTCTTT
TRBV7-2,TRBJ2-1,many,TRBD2,CASSLSLAGGDEQFF,TGTGCCAGCAGCTTATCGCTAGCGGGGGGTGATGAGCAGTTCTTC
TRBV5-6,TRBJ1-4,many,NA,CASSFRGNEKLFF,TGTGCCAGCAGCTTTCGGGGGAATGAAAAACTGTTTTTT
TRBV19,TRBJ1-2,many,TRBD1,CASSIARETGSKDGYTF,TGTGCCAGTAGTATAGCAAGAGAGACAGGGAGTAAGGATGGCTACACCTTC
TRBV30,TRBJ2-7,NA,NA,CAWSVYSYEQYF,TGTGCCTGGAGTGTATACTCCTACGAGCAGTACTTC
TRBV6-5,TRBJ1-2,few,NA,CASSYSGGGYGYTF,TGTGCCAGCAGTTACTCGGGAGGGGGCTATGGCTACACCTTC
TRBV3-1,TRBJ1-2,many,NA,CASSQAVLYGYTF,TGTGCCAGCAGCCAAGCAGTACTCTATGGCTACACCTTC
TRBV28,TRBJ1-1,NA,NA,CASSLDPGDTEAFF,TGTGCCAGCAGTTTAGATCCGGGGGACACTGAAGCTTTCTTT
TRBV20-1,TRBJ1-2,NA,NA,CSATGTSNYGYTF,TGCAGTGCTACGGGCACGTCTAACTATGGCTACACCTTC
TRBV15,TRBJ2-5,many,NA,CATSRDLNRLETQYF,TGTGCCACCAGCAGAGATTTGAACAGGCTAGAGACCCAGTACTTC